This T cell receptor gamma chain derives from a study of gamma-delta T cells after stem cell transplantation. The germline CDR1 and CDR2 sequences are GITISATS and ISYDGTV (reference sequence). CDR3 length: 12 amino acids. TCRdb reanalyzed the RT-PCR reads using CATT. The data show fewer than 2,500 gamma-chain clones, with under 7% seen just once and approximately 57% held by the top ten. Sample share makes this clone medium-sized. The junction does not match germline at one end; this may be a read error. Other DNA sequences from this sample encode an identical CDR3 as well. This receptor was obtained from a human donor. It is not recorded whose cells these are; they may come from a transplant donor. The V gene is TRGV9, the J gene TRGJ1 or TRGJ2. Sequenced input: gamma-delta T cells. The CDR3 here is CALWEAYYKQLF. In DNA form, the CDR3 reads TGTGCCTTGTGGGAGGCTTATTATAAGCAACTCTTT.